The table lists the clone carrying this TCR beta chain with many counts. No antigen is known for it. Patients were excluded because of uncontrolled infection, other autoimmune disease, pregnancy or lactation. The PBMCs were sourced from fresh peripheral blood (about 10 ml). The data stem from a study of T cells in Graves' hyperthyroidism and ophthalmopathy. Findings of the study overall: Blood also showed most of the thyroid clonotypes that were expanded above 0.001.

Germline V gene lookup returns CDR1 MNHEY and CDR2 SMNVEV (reference sequence). This CDR3 is 17 amino acids long. Trimming left V 4 bases short and J 0 bases short, with 16 bases between. There were TCR beta CDR3 regions amplified from RNA transcripts. First-round RT-PCR targeting the TCR CDR3 was performed with the HTBI primer set. TCRdb used MiXCR to reprocess the multiplex PCR reads, holding one entry per CDR3 protein. The sample comprises approximately 590,000 distinct CDR3 sequences, roughly 14% of which are singletons, and about 7% rests with the top ten. The clonotype comes from a woman in her thirties with Graves' hyperthyroidism. Sequencing used blood. The chain carries TRBV27 and TRBJ2-1; D possibly matches TRBD1 or TRBD2 (5 bases each). The CDR3 sequence: CASSYGAGLSSYNEQFF. Written as DNA, the CDR3 is TGTGCCAGCAGTTACGGGGCCGGGTTGAGCTCCTACAATGAGCAGTTCTTC.